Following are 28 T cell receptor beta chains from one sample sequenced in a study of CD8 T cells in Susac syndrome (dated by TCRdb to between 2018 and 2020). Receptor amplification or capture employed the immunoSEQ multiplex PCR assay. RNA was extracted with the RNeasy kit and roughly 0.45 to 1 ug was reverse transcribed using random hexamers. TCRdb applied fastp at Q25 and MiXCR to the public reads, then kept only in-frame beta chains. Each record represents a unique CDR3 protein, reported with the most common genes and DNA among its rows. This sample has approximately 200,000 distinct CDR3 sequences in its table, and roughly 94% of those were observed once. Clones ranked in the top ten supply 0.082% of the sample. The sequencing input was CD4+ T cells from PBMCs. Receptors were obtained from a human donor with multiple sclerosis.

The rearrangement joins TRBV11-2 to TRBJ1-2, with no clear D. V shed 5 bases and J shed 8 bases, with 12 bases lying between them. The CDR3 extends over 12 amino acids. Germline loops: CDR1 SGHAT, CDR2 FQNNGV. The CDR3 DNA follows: TGTGCCAGCAGCCTAACCCTAGGAGGCTACACCTTC. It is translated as CASSLTLGGYTF.

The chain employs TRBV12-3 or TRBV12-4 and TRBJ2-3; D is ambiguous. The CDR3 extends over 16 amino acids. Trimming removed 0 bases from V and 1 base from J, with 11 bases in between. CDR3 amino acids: CASSLALLVRTDTQYF. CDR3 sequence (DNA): TGTGCCAGCAGTTTAGCCCTCCTGGTCCGCACAGATACGCAGTATTTT.

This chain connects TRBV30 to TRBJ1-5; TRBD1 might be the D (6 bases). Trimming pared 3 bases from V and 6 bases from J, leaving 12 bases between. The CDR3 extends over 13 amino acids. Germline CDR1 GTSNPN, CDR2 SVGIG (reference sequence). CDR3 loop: CAWREGGGQPQHF. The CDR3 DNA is TGTGCCTGGAGGGAAGGGGGTGGTCAGCCCCAGCATTTT.

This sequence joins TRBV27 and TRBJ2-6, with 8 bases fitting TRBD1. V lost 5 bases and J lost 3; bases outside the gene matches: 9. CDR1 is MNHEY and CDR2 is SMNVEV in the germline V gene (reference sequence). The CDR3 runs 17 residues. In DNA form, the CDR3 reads TGTGCCAGCAGTAAACAAAAGACAGGGGATGGGGCCAACGTCCTGACTTTC. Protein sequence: CASSKQKTGDGANVLTF.

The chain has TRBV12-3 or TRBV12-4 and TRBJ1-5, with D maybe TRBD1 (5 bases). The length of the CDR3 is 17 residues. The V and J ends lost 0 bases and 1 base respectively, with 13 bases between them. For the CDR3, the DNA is TGTGCCAGCAGTTTAGCGCGGGGGGTCGTGAGCAATCAGCCCCAGCATTTT. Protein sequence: CASSLARGVVSNQPQHF.

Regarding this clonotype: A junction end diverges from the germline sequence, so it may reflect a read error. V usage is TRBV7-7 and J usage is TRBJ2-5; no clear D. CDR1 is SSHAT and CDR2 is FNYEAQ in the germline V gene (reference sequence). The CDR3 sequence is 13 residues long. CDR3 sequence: CASSSRAQETQYF. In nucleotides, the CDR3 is TGTGCTAGCAGCTCCCGGGCCCAAGAGACCCAGTACTTC.

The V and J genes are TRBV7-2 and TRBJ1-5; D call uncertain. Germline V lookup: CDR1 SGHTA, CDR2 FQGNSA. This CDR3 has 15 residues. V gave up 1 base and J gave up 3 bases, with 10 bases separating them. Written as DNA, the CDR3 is TGTGCCAGCAGCTTAGGGGCGTCAGCCAATCAGCCCCAGCATTTT. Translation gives CASSLGASANQPQHF.

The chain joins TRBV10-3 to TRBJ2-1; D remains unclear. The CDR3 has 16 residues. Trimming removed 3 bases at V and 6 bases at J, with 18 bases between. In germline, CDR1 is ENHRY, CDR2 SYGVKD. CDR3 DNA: TGTGCCATCAGTGAAGGCAGCCAGGTTAAGGGCAATGAGCAGTTCTTC. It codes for CAISEGSQVKGNEQFF.

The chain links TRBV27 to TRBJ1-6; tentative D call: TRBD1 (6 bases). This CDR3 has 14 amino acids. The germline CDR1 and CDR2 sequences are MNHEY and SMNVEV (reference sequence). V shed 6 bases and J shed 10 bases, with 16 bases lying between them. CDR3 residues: CASRGTGPWSPLHF. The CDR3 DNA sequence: TGTGCCAGCAGAGGAACAGGGCCATGGTCACCCCTCCACTTT.

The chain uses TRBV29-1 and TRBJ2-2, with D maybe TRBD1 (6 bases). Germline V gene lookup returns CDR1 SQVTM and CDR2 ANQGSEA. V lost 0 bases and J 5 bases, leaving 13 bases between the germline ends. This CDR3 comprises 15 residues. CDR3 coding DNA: TGCAGCGTTGAAGAGAGCGCCAGGGGTACCGGGGAGCTGTTTTTT. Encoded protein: CSVEESARGTGELFF.

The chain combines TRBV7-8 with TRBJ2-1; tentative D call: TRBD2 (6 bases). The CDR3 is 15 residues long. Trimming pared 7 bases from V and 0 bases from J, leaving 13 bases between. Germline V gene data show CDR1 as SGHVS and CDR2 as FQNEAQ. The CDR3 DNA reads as TGTGCCAGCACCGGGGGTCCCAGCTCCTACAATGAGCAGTTCTTC. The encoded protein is CASTGGPSSYNEQFF.

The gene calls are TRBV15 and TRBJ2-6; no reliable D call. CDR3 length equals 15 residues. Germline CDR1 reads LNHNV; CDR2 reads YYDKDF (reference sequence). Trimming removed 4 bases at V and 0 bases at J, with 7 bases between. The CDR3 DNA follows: TGTGCCACCAGCAAGGACCTCTCTGGGGCCAACGTCCTGACTTTC. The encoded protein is CATSKDLSGANVLTF. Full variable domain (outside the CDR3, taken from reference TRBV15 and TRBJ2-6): DAMVIQNPRYQVTQFGKPVTLSCSQTLNHNVMYWYQQKSSQAPKLLFHYYDKDFNNEADTPDNFQSRRPNTSFCFLDIRSPGLGDTAMYLCATSKDLSGANVLTFGAGSRLTVL.

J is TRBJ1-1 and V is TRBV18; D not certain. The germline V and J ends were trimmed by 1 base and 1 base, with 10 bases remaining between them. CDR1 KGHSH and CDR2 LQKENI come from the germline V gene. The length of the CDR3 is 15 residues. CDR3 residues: CASSPLREKNTEAFF. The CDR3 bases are TGTGCCAGCTCACCACTGAGGGAGAAGAACACTGAAGCTTTCTTT.

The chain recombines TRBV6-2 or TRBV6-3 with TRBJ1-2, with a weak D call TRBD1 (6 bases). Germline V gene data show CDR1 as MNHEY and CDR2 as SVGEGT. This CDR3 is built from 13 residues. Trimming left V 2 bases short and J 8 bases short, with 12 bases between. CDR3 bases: TGTGCCAGCAGTTACGCCTCAGGGGCCGGCTACACCTTC. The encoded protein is CASSYASGAGYTF.

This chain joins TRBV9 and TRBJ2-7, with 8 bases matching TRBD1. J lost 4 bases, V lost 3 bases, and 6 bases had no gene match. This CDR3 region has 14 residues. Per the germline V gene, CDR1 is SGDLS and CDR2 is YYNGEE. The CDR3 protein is CASSADRGGYEQYF. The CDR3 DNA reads TGTGCCAGCAGCGCAGACAGGGGAGGTTACGAGCAGTACTTC. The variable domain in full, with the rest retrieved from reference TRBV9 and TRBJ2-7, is DSGVTQTPKHLITATGQRVTLRCSPRSGDLSVYWYQQSLDQGLQFLIQYYNGEERAKGNILERFSAQQFPDLHSELNLSSLELGDSALYFCASSADRGGYEQYFGPGTRLTVT.

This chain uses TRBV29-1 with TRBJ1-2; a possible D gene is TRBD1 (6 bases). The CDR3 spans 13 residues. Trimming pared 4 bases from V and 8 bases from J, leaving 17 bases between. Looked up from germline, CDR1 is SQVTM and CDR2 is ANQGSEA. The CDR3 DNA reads TGCAGCGTTGCAACGCAGGGGTTAAGAGGCTACACCTTC. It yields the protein CSVATQGLRGYTF.

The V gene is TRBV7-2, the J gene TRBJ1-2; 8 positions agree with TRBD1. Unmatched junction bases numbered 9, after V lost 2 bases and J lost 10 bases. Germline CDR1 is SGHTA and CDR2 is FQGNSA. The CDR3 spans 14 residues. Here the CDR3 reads CASSLRGQAAYYTF. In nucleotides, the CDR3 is TGTGCCAGCAGCTTAAGGGGACAGGCGGCATACTACACCTTC.

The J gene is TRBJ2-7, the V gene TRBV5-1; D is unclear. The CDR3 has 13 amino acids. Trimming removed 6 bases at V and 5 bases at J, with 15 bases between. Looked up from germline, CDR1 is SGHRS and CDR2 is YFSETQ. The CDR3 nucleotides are TGCGCCAGCATACGACCGGGTTTCGACGAGCAGTACGTC. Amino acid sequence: CASIRPGFDEQYV.

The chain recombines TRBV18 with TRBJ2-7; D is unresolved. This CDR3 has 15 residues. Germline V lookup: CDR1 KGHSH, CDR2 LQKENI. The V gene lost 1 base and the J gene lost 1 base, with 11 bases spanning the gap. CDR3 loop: CASSPLLGLSYEQYF. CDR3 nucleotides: TGTGCCAGCTCACCACTCCTGGGCTTATCCTACGAGCAGTACTTC.

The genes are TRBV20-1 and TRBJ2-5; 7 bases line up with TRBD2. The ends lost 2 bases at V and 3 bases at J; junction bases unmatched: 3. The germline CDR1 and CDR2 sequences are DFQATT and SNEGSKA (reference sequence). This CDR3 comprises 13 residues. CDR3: CSARWGGKETQYF. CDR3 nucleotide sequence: TGCAGTGCTAGATGGGGGGGAAAAGAGACCCAGTACTTC.

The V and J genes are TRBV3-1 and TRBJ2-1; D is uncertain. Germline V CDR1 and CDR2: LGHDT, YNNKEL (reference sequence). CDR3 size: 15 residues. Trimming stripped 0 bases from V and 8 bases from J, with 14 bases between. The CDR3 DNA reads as TGTGCCAGCAGCCAAGATCGCGCCGCCTTGGATGAGCAGTTCTTC. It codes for CASSQDRAALDEQFF.

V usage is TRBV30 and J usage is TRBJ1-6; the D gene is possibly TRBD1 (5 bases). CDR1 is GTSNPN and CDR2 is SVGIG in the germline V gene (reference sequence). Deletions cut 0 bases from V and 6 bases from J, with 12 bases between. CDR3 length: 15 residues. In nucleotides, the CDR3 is TGTGCCTGGAGTGTACTTGGAGGGGTTAATTCACCCCTCCACTTT. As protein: CAWSVLGGVNSPLHF.

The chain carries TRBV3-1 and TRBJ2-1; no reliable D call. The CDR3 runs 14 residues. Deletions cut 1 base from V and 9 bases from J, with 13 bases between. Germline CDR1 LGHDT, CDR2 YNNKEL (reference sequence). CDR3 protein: CASSQGHFPGEQFF. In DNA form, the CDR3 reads TGTGCCAGCAGCCAAGGGCATTTCCCGGGTGAGCAGTTCTTC.

The CDR3 spells CASSSDLAYEQYV. The CDR3 DNA is TGTGCCAGCAGTTCAGACCTCGCCTACGAGCAGTACGTC. This chain uses TRBV7-9 with TRBJ2-7; D is unresolved. CDR1 and CDR2 from the germline V gene are SEHNR and FQNEAQ (reference sequence). The CDR3 is 13 amino acids. Between the trimmed V and J ends, which lost 6 bases and 2 bases, there was a span of 11 bases.

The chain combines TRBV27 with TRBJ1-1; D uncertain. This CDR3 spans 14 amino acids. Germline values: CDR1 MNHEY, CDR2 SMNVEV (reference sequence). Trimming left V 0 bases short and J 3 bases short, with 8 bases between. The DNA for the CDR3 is TGTGCCAGCAGTTTATCTTCAGGCTACACTGAAGCTTTCTTT. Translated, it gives CASSLSSGYTEAFF.

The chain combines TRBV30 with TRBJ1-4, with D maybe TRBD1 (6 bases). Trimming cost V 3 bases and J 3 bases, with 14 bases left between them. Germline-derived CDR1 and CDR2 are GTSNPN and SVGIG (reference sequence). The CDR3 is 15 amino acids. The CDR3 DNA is TGTGCCTGGAGCGGCAGGGGAGGACCTAATGAAAAACTGTTTTTT. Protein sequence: CAWSGRGGPNEKLFF.

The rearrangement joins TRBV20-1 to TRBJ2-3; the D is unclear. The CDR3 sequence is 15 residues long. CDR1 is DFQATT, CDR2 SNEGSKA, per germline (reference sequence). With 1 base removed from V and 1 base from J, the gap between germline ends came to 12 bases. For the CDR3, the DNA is TGCAGTGCTAGAGTCCTCCCCGAAGGCACAGATACGCAGTATTTT. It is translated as CSARVLPEGTDTQYF.

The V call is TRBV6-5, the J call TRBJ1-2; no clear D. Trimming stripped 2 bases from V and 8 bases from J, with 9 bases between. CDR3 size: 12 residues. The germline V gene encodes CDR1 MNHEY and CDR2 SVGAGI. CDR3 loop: CASSYTNGGYTF. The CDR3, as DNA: TGTGCCAGCAGTTACACGAACGGGGGCTACACCTTC.